A selection of T cell receptor beta chains follows, all from one sample in a study of PD-1 blockade in classical Hodgkin lymphoma. Assay: immunoSEQ multiplex PCR; the TCRdb copy retains only in-frame clones and omits some. Altogether about 29,000 clones are present, 85% to 90% being singletons, with the ten largest covering 2.4%. The sequenced sample was CD4+ T cells from blood, obtained at baseline. The receptors shown here come from a human donor with classical Hodgkin lymphoma. Each CDR3 is given with its conserved first and last residue. The D gene is left open where the match is weak. Only part of the rows carry a size: once, few, many, or a class if the clone is expanded.

clone size,D gene,J gene,V gene,CDR3 DNA,CDR3 protein
-,TRBD1,TRBJ1-2,TRBV5-1,TGCGCCAGCAGCTTGGGACCACAGGGGGCCGCTAACTATGGCTACACCTTC,CASSLGPQGAANYGYTF
-,TRBD1,TRBJ1-5,TRBV28,TGTGCCAGCACTTCAGGGGGGACCAATCAGCCCCAGCATTTT,CASTSGGTNQPQHF
-,-,TRBJ1-2,TRBV5-6,TGTGCCAGCAGCTTGGGAGCAGGGCGGGACCTCTATGGCTACACCTTC,CASSLGAGRDLYGYTF
-,-,TRBJ1-2,TRBV28,TGTGCCAGCAGTCCGAACACAGAGTTCCACTATGGCTACACCTTC,CASSPNTEFHYGYTF
-,-,TRBJ2-5,TRBV9,TGTGCCAGCAGCGTAGGAGTTCAAGCCGAGACCCAGTACTTC,CASSVGVQAETQYF
-,-,TRBJ1-2,TRBV19,TGTGCCAGTAACGCCGAGGGGAACTATGGCTACACCTTC,CASNAEGNYGYTF
-,TRBD1,TRBJ1-1,TRBV25-1,TGTGCCAGCAGTTGGGGACAGCAGTCAGAAGCTTTCTTT,CASSWGQQSEAFF
-,-,TRBJ1-1,TRBV4-1,TGCGCCAGCAGCCAAGATCTTGTGACACGCAACACTGAAGCTTTCTTT,CASSQDLVTRNTEAFF
-,TRBD2,TRBJ2-1,TRBV11-2,TGTGCCAGCAGCTTATCGTTGAGCGGGGGCGGGAGCTCCTACAATGAGCAGTTCTTC,CASSLSLSGGGSSYNEQFF
-,-,TRBJ2-5,TRBV4-2,TGTGCCAGCAGCCAAGGGACGACAGTTTACCAAGAGACCCAGTACTTC,CASSQGTTVYQETQYF
once,-,TRBJ2-2,TRBV29-1,TGCAGCGTGTTACTGAGATACACCGGGGAGCTGTTTTTT,CSVLLRYTGELFF
-,-,TRBJ1-2,TRBV7-9,TGTGCCAGCAGCTTAGGACAGAGCTATGGCTACACCTTC,CASSLGQSYGYTF
few,-,TRBJ1-1,TRBV10-1,TGCGCCAGCAGCGAAGGGCTACGGACTGAAGCTTTCTTT,CASSEGLRTEAFF
-,-,TRBJ1-1,TRBV6-5,TGTGCCAGCAGTTACTCAACAGGGAGGGGCACTGAAGCTTTCTTT,CASSYSTGRGTEAFF
-,-,TRBJ2-2,TRBV27,TGTGCCCTCAGCGTGGCCGGGGAGCTGTTTTTT,CALSVAGELFF
-,-,TRBJ2-5,TRBV5-5,TGTGCCAGCAGGTTGGAAGGCGGGGAGACCCAGTACTTC,CASRLEGGETQYF
few,-,TRBJ1-2,TRBV5-1,TGCGCCAGCAGCTTGAACAGTCCCCTGGGAGGCTACACCTTC,CASSLNSPLGGYTF
-,-,TRBJ2-3,TRBV20-1,TGCAGTGGGGGCCTCCATACGCAGTATTTT,CSGGLHTQYF
few,-,TRBJ1-1,TRBV10-1,TGCGCCAGCAGTAATCAACAAAAGCGAGCTTTCTTT,CASSNQQKRAFF
-,-,TRBJ1-2,TRBV29-1,TGCAGCGTTATACAACGTGGCTATGGCTACACCTTC,CSVIQRGYGYTF
-,TRBD2,TRBJ2-2,TRBV30,TGTGCCTCTAGCGGGAGACGGACCGGGGAGCTGTTTTTT,CASSGRRTGELFF
-,-,TRBJ2-7,TRBV30,TGTGCCTGGAGCGTAAAAGGGGATCGGGAGCAGTACTTC,CAWSVKGDREQYF
-,-,TRBJ1-4,TRBV5-1,TGCGCCAGCAGCTTGGACAGGACGCTCACTAATGAAAAACTGTTTTTT,CASSLDRTLTNEKLFF
-,-,TRBJ1-6,TRBV7-2,TGTGCCAGCAGCTTCGGAAGCTCCTATAATTCACCCCTCCACTTT,CASSFGSSYNSPLHF
-,TRBD1,TRBJ1-1,TRBV7-2,TGTGCCAGCAGCGAGAGGGGGCGCCGAACTGAAGCTTTCTTT,CASSERGRRTEAFF
-,TRBD1,TRBJ2-1,TRBV7-9,TGTGCCAGCAGGCTCGCCGGGACAGGTAGGAATGAGCAGTTCTTC,CASRLAGTGRNEQFF
once,TRBD2,TRBJ2-1,TRBV19,TGTGCCTCCGAAGAGACTAGCGGGACCGCCGGATCCTACAATGAGCAGTTCTTC,CASEETSGTAGSYNEQFF